What follows are 27 T cell receptor beta chains derived from one specimen sequenced in a study of identical twins (dated by TCRdb to the mid-2010s). The library was made by 5' RACE. TCRdb names Illumina HiSeq 2000 as the instrument used. Through fastp at Q25 and MiXCR, TCRdb rebuilt clones from the public reads, retaining in-frame beta chains. Rows are unified per CDR3 protein, each entry keeping the most common DNA and genes. The table for this sample lists a few hundred thousand distinct CDR3 sequences; roughly 10% of them were counted only once. More than 8.5% of the sample rests with the top ten. Sequences were obtained from memory T cells sorted from blood. The intended sense of this specimen's cell subset or site label: CD45RO+ enriched T cells. These receptor sequences come from a man aged 50-60 years in good health.

The chain is built from TRBV28 and TRBJ2-7; 7 bases map to TRBD2. The germline V gene encodes CDR1 MDHEN and CDR2 SYDVKM. The CDR3 is 14 amino acids. J gave up 2 bases and V 8 bases, and 9 bases lay outside the gene matches. CDR3: CASGQAGPPYEQYF. CDR3 in DNA: TGTGCCAGCGGACAAGCGGGGCCCCCCTACGAGCAGTACTTC.

This chain links TRBV2 with TRBJ1-2; D remains ambiguous. The CDR3 is made up of 13 amino acids. The germline V gene encodes CDR1 SNHLY and CDR2 FYNNEI. Trimming removed 7 bases at V and 2 bases at J, with 11 bases between. This chain's CDR3 is CASTFTENYGYTF. The CDR3 DNA reads TGTGCCAGCACCTTCACAGAGAACTATGGCTACACCTTC.

This clonotype was seen a handful of times. V gene TRBV20-1 combines with J gene TRBJ2-1, with 11 positions matching TRBD2. CDR3 length: 16 residues. Germline-derived CDR1 and CDR2 are DFQATT and SNEGSKA (reference sequence). J was trimmed by 9 bases and V by 3 bases; bases with no gene match: 13. The CDR3 region is CSASRVASGRIGEQFF. The CDR3 DNA reads as TGCAGTGCTAGTCGGGTTGCTAGCGGGAGGATTGGTGAGCAGTTCTTC.

Only one count was recorded for this clonotype. A read error is possible here, since a much larger clone lies one base away. The rearrangement links TRBV12-3 or TRBV12-4 to TRBJ1-3, with D hard to call. CDR3 length: 15 amino acids. The CDR3 sequence is CASSLEGRSGNPIYF. DNA for the CDR3: TGTGCCAGCAGTTTAGAGGGTCGCTCTGGAAACCCCATATATTTT.

This clonotype occurred a few times. This chain joins TRBV7-2 and TRBJ2-2; unclear D gene. Per germline, CDR1 SGHTA and CDR2 FQGNSA. The length of the CDR3 is 15 residues. V was clipped by 5 bases and J by 1 base, with 11 bases between them. Written as DNA, the CDR3 is TGTGCCAGCAGCCCCATGGGCAGGAACACCGGGGAGCTGTTTTTT. Translated: CASSPMGRNTGELFF.

The table lists this clonotype with a few counts. The rearrangement uses TRBV5-5 and TRBJ2-7; the match to TRBD1 covers 8 bases. J gave up 2 bases and V 1 base, and 2 bases lay outside the gene matches. Germline V CDR1 and CDR2: SGHKS, YYEKEE (reference sequence). This CDR3 spans 14 amino acids. Here the CDR3 DNA reads TGTGCCAGCAGCTTGAAGGGACAGGCCTACGAGCAGTACTTC. Its protein product is CASSLKGQAYEQYF.

This clonotype has only a few counts. The chain is built from TRBV20-1 and TRBJ2-1; D remains unclear. The CDR3 has 15 amino acids. Germline loops: CDR1 DFQATT, CDR2 SNEGSKA (reference sequence). With 3 bases removed from V and 9 bases from J, the gap between germline ends came to 21 bases. As DNA, the CDR3 is TGCAGTGCTAGCCTGGGTGCAGACCCAGACGGTGAGCAGTTCTTC. Its translation is CSASLGADPDGEQFF.

This clonotype was found many times. The chain has TRBV12-3 or TRBV12-4 and TRBJ1-6, with 8 bases identical to TRBD1. The CDR3 runs to 17 residues. Unmatched junction bases numbered 7, after V lost 6 bases and J lost 0 bases. The CDR3 bases are TGTGCCAGCAGCCTGACAGGGGCCAACTCCTATAATTCACCCCTCCACTTT. It is translated as CASSLTGANSYNSPLHF.

DNA of the CDR3: TGTGCCAGCCACCAACGTTGGTCAGGCGAAAAACTGTTTTTT. Its translation is CASHQRWSGEKLFF. The chain couples TRBV2 to TRBJ1-4; D is undetermined. The V gene's germline CDR1 is SNHLY and CDR2 FYNNEI. This CDR3 spans 14 amino acids. Between the trimmed V and J ends, which lost 8 bases and 8 bases, there was a span of 18 bases.

This clonotype has just a few counts. The chain couples TRBV7-2 to TRBJ2-1; 9 bases are shared with TRBD2. Germline CDR1 SGHTA, CDR2 FQGNSA. There are 16 residues in the CDR3. J lost 1 base, V lost 4 bases, and 5 bases had no gene match. CDR3 coding DNA: TGTGCCAGCAGCTCCAGCGGGGGGCGGTCCTACAATGAGCAGTTCTTC. As protein: CASSSSGGRSYNEQFF.

This clonotype showed up many times. The chain is built from TRBV7-8 and TRBJ2-7, with 9 bases aligning to TRBD1. Germline assignment: CDR1 SGHVS and CDR2 FQNEAQ. The trim removed 5 bases at V and 3 bases at J, leaving 5 bases unmatched. There are 14 residues in the CDR3. The DNA for the CDR3 is TGTGCCAGCAGCGTCACAGGGGGCCTCTACGAGCAGTACTTC. Translated, it gives CASSVTGGLYEQYF. The full variable domain, completed using reference TRBV7-8 and TRBJ2-7, is GAGVSQSPRYKVAKRGQDVALRCDPISGHVSLFWYQQALGQGPEFLTYFQNEAQLDKSGLPSDRFFAERPEGSVSTLKIQRTQQEDSAVYLCASSVTGGLYEQYFGPGTRLTVT.

This clonotype was recorded at least ten times. This chain links TRBV10-3 with TRBJ2-6, with D perhaps being TRBD1 or TRBD2 (5 bases each). CDR1 and CDR2 from the germline V gene are ENHRY and SYGVKD. The CDR3 totals 16 residues. Between the trimmed V and J ends, which lost 6 bases and 1 base, there was a span of 13 bases. DNA of the CDR3: TGTGCCATCAGAGGGACGGAAGTGTCTGGGGCCAACGTCCTGACTTTC. Protein product: CAIRGTEVSGANVLTF.

The V gene is TRBV30, the J gene TRBJ2-4; 7 bases fit TRBD1. Germline V gene data show CDR1 as GTSNPN and CDR2 as SVGIG (reference sequence). V shed 5 bases, J shed 6 bases, and the junction held 7 bases outside the gene matches. The length of the CDR3 is 13 residues. DNA of the CDR3: TGTGCCTGGCTGGAGACAGGGCGAAACATTCAGTACTTC. It yields the protein CAWLETGRNIQYF.

The rearrangement links TRBV29-1 to TRBJ2-1; the D gene is possibly TRBD2 (6 bases). Germline CDR1 is SQVTM and CDR2 is ANQGSEA. Trimming took off 1 base at V and 7 bases at J, with 14 bases between the two ends. The CDR3 extends over 14 amino acids. CDR3 nucleotide sequence: TGCAGCGTTGAAGGTTTCGGGAGTCTGAATGAGCAGTTCTTC. Translating it yields CSVEGFGSLNEQFF.

This clonotype was recorded at least ten times. This chain connects TRBV4-3 to TRBJ1-2; 7 bases are a match to TRBD1. The V and J ends lost 0 bases and 9 bases, in that order; junction bases with no gene match: 10. The CDR3 runs 15 residues. Germline V gives CDR1 LGHNA, CDR2 YSLEER. The CDR3 nucleotides read TGCGCCAGCAGCCAAGATAGGACAGGTTTTCGGAGCTACACCTTC. Amino acids: CASSQDRTGFRSYTF.

This clonotype has just a few counts. This chain connects TRBV3-1 to TRBJ1-1; 8 positions agree with TRBD1. CDR1 and CDR2 (germline): LGHDT, YNNKEL (reference sequence). The trim removed 0 bases at V and 5 bases at J, leaving 5 bases unmatched. This CDR3 has 15 amino acids. The CDR3 here is CASSQDPGGATEAFF. The DNA for the CDR3 is TGTGCCAGCAGCCAAGATCCAGGGGGCGCAACTGAAGCTTTCTTT.

This clonotype was recorded at least ten times. This chain uses TRBV7-9 with TRBJ2-7; D is possibly TRBD2 (7 bases). The V gene's germline CDR1 is SEHNR and CDR2 FQNEAQ (reference sequence). This CDR3 region has 16 residues. Trimming pared 5 bases from V and 4 bases from J, leaving 21 bases between. The CDR3: CASSPPGRGAIYEQYF. CDR3 DNA sequence: TGTGCCAGCAGCCCTCCCGGCCGGGGGGCCATATACGAGCAGTACTTC. The variable domain in full, completed from reference TRBV7-9 and TRBJ2-7, reads DTGVSQNPRHKITKRGQNVTFRCDPISEHNRLYWYRQTLGQGPEFLTYFQNEAQLEKSRLLSDRFSAERPKGSFSTLEIQRTEQGDSAMYLCASSPPGRGAIYEQYFGPGTRLTVT.

This clonotype was detected a few times. V gene TRBV29-1 combines with J gene TRBJ2-7, with D tentatively TRBD2 (6 bases). The germline V and J ends were trimmed by 4 bases and 2 bases, with 18 bases remaining between them. The CDR3 consists of 15 residues. Germline V gene sequence: CDR1 SQVTM, CDR2 ANQGSEA. Written as DNA, the CDR3 is TGCAGCGTTGGAGGGACTCGAGAAGGCCCCTACGAGCAGTACTTC. It yields the protein CSVGGTREGPYEQYF.

This clonotype was picked up many times. The chain links TRBV28 to TRBJ2-2; TRBD2 might be the D (6 bases). V was shortened by 2 bases and J by 4 bases, with 11 bases between the two germline ends. Germline V CDR1 and CDR2: MDHEN, SYDVKM. The CDR3 loop spans 15 amino acids. This CDR3 reads CASSLDIGSTGELFF. The CDR3 DNA sequence: TGTGCCAGCAGTTTAGATATCGGGAGCACCGGGGAGCTGTTTTTT.

This clonotype was counted many times. J is TRBJ1-1 and V is TRBV12-3 or TRBV12-4; TRBD1 agrees at 9 bases. Trimming took 2 bases from V and 7 from J; bases not matched to a gene: 2. The CDR3 totals 13 residues. CDR3 residues: CASSLRGQGEAFF. Here the CDR3 DNA reads TGTGCCAGCAGTTTACGGGGACAGGGTGAAGCTTTCTTT.

At least ten counts were recorded for this clonotype. V and J are TRBV4-2 and TRBJ2-4; D may be TRBD1 (6 bases). Germline CDR1 LGHNA, CDR2 YNFKEQ. The CDR3 spans 18 residues. With 0 bases removed from V and 0 bases from J, the gap between germline ends came to 15 bases. CDR3 nucleotide sequence: TGTGCCAGCAGCCAAGACTTTCGGACAGTTGCAGCCAAAAACATTCAGTACTTC. Translating gives CASSQDFRTVAAKNIQYF.

This clonotype was counted a few times. V and J are TRBV20-1 and TRBJ2-5; 9 bases are a match to TRBD2. Germline lookup yields CDR1 DFQATT and CDR2 SNEGSKA (reference sequence). This CDR3 comprises 15 residues. V shed 3 bases, J shed 5 bases, and the junction held 10 bases outside the gene matches. This CDR3 is CSASAIAGAGETQYF. The DNA for the CDR3 is TGCAGTGCTAGCGCAATAGCGGGAGCGGGTGAGACCCAGTACTTC.

This clonotype was counted only a few times. This rearrangement joins TRBV12-3 or TRBV12-4 to TRBJ2-1; 7 nucleotides line up with TRBD2. V lost 0 bases, J lost 8 bases, and 4 bases stayed unmatched. This CDR3 is 14 amino acids long. The CDR3: CASSLAGGEDEQFF. Here the CDR3 DNA reads TGTGCCAGCAGTTTAGCGGGAGGGGAGGATGAGCAGTTCTTC.

This clonotype was picked up many times. The chain is built from TRBV6-2 or TRBV6-3 and TRBJ1-5; no definite D call. Germline V gene sequence: CDR1 MNHEY, CDR2 SVGEGT. The length of the CDR3 is 14 residues. The V end was cut by 5 bases, the J end by 1 base, with 9 bases between. In DNA form, the CDR3 reads TGTGCCAGCAGTCGGAGGGCAAGCAATCAGCCCCAGCATTTT. It codes for CASSRRASNQPQHF.

This clonotype was detected only a few times. The rearrangement uses TRBV10-3 and TRBJ2-7; no clear D. V gave up 3 bases and J gave up 5 bases, with 8 bases separating them. The CDR3 spans 12 residues. Germline assignment: CDR1 ENHRY and CDR2 SYGVKD. CDR3 residues: CAISDGFDEQYF. CDR3 coding DNA: TGTGCCATCAGTGACGGCTTCGACGAGCAGTACTTC.

There are a few counts of this clonotype. The chain combines TRBV3-1 with TRBJ2-7, with 8 nucleotides matching TRBD2. CDR1 is LGHDT, CDR2 YNNKEL, per germline (reference sequence). Trimming cost V 6 bases and J 0 bases; bases outside gene matches: 7. The CDR3 runs to 15 residues. CDR3 nucleotides: TGTGCCAGCAGTTTAGTAGCGGGATCCTCCTACGAGCAGTACTTC. Translating gives CASSLVAGSSYEQYF.

The CDR3 DNA reads TGCGCCAGCAGCCAGACTAGCGGGAGGGCCTTAGATACGCAGTATTTT. This encodes CASSQTSGRALDTQYF. This chain uses TRBV5-1 with TRBJ2-3, with 14 bases lining up with TRBD2. The CDR3 consists of 16 residues. Germline V lookup: CDR1 SGHRS, CDR2 YFSETQ. After removal of 4 bases from V and 5 bases from J, the junction contained 6 bases not matched to a gene. The full variable domain, completed using reference TRBV5-1 and TRBJ2-3, is KAGVTQTPRYLIKTRGQQVTLSCSPISGHRSVSWYQQTPGQGLQFLFEYFSETQRNKGNFPGRFSGRQFSNSRSEMNVSTLELGDSALYLCASSQTSGRALDTQYFGPGTRLTVL.